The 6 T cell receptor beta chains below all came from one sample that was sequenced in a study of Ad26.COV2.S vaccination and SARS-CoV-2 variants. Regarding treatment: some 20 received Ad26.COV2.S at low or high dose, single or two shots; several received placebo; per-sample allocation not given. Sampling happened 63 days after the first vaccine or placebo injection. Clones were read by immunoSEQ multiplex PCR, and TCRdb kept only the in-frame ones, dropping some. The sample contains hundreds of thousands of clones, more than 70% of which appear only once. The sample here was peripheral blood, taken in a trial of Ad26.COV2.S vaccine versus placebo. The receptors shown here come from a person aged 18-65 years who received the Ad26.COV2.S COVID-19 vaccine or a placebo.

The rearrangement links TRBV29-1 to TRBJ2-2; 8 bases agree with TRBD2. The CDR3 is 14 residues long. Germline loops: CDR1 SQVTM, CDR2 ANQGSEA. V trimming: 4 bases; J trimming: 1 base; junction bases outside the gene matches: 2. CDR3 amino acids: CSVGGLENTGELFF. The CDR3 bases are TGCAGCGTTGGGGGACTAGAGAACACCGGGGAGCTGTTTTTT.

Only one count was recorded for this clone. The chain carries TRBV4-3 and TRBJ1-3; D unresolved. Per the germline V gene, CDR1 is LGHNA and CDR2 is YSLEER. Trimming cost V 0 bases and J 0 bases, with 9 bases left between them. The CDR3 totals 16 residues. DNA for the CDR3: TGCGCCAGCAGCCAAGATGGCACCCGCTCTGGAAACACCATATATTTT. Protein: CASSQDGTRSGNTIYF.

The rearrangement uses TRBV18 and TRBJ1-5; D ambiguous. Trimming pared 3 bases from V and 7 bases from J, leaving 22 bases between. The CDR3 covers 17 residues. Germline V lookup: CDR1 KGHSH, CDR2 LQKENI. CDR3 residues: CASSPDWVLGNVQPQHF. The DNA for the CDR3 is TGTGCCAGCTCACCGGACTGGGTCTTAGGGAACGTCCAGCCCCAGCATTTT. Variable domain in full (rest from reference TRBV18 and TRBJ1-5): NAGVMQNPRHLVRRRGQEARLRCSPMKGHSHVYWYRQLPEEGLKFMVYLQKENIIDESGMPKERFSAEFPKEGPSILRIQQVVRGDSAAYFCASSPDWVLGNVQPQHFGDGTRLSIL.

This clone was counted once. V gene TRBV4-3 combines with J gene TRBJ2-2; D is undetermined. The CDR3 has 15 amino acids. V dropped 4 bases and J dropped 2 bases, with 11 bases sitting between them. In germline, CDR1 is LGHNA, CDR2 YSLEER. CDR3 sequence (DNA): TGCGCCAGCAGCCGGGTATTAGGTAACACCGGGGAGCTGTTTTTT. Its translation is CASSRVLGNTGELFF.

The CDR3 nucleotides are TGCGCCAGCAGCCAAGGCGCTAGCTCAGGAACCTACGAGCAGTACTTC. Its translation: CASSQGASSGTYEQYF. The gene calls are TRBV4-3 and TRBJ2-7; TRBD2 is a possible D gene (5 bases). The CDR3 covers 16 residues. The germline CDR1 and CDR2 sequences are LGHNA and YSLEER. The ends were cut back, 1 base at V and 2 bases at J, with 15 bases in the middle.

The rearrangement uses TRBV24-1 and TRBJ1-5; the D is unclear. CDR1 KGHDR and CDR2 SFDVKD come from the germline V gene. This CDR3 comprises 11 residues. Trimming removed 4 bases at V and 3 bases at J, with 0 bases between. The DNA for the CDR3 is TGTGCCACCAGTGACAATCAGCCCCAGCATTTT. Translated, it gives CATSDNQPQHF.